What follows is one T cell receptor (beta chain) and its context. V gave up 5 bases and J gave up 1 base, with 6 bases separating them. The CDR3 has 13 residues. The germline gives CDR1 SGHNT, CDR2 YYREEE (reference sequence). The sample is drawn from a study of OX40 agonist ivuxolimab in advanced cancers. Here immunoSEQ multiplex PCR was the method, and the copy in TCRdb shows in-frame clones only, minus some. The table has about 91,000 clones, around 84% seen once; the top ten hold around 2%. The specimen was CD4+ or CD8+ T cells sorted from blood, collected in a trial of the OX40 agonist ivuxolimab. This sequence was found in an adult with an advanced solid tumor such as melanoma, head and neck, liver or kidney cancer. This chain links TRBV5-4 with TRBJ2-2; D is unclear. Here the CDR3 DNA reads TGTGCCAGCAGTGGACGGAACACCGGGGAGCTGTTTTTT. This codes for CASSGRNTGELFF.